Below, one T cell receptor beta chain is given with its context. Its target is unknown. This sample stems from a study of T cells in localized non-small cell lung cancer. Study-level points and caveats: A median approximately 57 of the top 100 tumor clones appeared in adjacent lung. The highest T cell clonality was in uninvolved adjacent lung, above tumor.

Repertoires were generated with immunoSEQ multiplex PCR, while TCRdb's copy carries only in-frame clones and drops some. The sample contains under 65,000 clones, roughly four fifths of which appear only once. CDR1 is SGHTA, CDR2 FQGNSA, per germline. V was shortened by 0 bases and J by 0 bases, with 9 bases between the two germline ends. The CDR3 extends over 16 amino acids. The rearrangement uses TRBV7-2 and TRBJ1-3; a possible D gene is TRBD1 (6 bases). Sequencing was performed on peripheral blood, taken before any cancer treatment. The clonotype was recovered from a female donor aged 60 or older with stage II squamous cell lung carcinoma. DNA of the CDR3: TGTGCCAGCAGCTTAGCGACAGGCCTCTCTGGAAACACCATATATTTT. It translates to CASSLATGLSGNTIYF.